The source of this T cell receptor beta chain is a study of T-cell reconstitution after alpha-beta-depleted transplantation in children. Notes on the study in general: Newly made T cells mostly supplied T-cell counts and diversity one year after transplant. High day-60 TCRbeta diversity in some patients came from surviving recipient T cells and thymic progenitors. By about two months after transplant, alpha-beta T cells reportedly arose from several hundred graft clones that had expanded.

Unique molecular identifiers were built into the TCRbeta library. In TCRdb, the PCR reads were re-called with MiXCR into one record per CDR3 protein. The profile shows about 510,000 distinct CDR3 sequences, approximately 10% of them singletons. On this clonotype itself: Its matching antigen is unknown.

Germline V gene sequence: CDR1 DFQATT, CDR2 SNEGSKA (reference sequence). This CDR3 has 16 residues. J lost 3 bases, V lost 5 bases, and 11 bases had no gene match. The TCR originated in a female patient younger than 10 who had a stem cell transplant for aplastic anemia, so the T cells may come from the graft donor. The sequences come from PBMCs, mostly from graft donor cells, collected 180 days after TCRalphabeta/CD19-depleted stem cell transplant. The chain joins TRBV20-1 to TRBJ2-3; 10 positions agree with TRBD2. The CDR3 here is CSAGASGSLSTDTQYF. Here the CDR3 DNA reads TGCAGTGCTGGGGCTAGCGGGAGCCTTTCAACAGATACGCAGTATTTT.